The text below deals with one T cell receptor beta chain. The sample holds one count of this clonotype. Which antigen it targets is not known. Base qualities are not recorded, but no much larger clone differs from it by a single base. One read provides weak support. The sample is drawn from a study of CD8 T cells in Susac syndrome (dated by TCRdb to about 2019). Notes on the research overall: Whether CD8+ T cell activation and differentiation in Susac syndrome was antigen driven was tested using repertoire sequencing. The clonality of the CD8+ T cell repertoire was compared across some eleven healthy donors, some 14 Susac syndrome patients and around 16 multiple sclerosis patients.

Study-wide findings and limitations: The number of individuals in the TCR sequencing and HLA analysis was acknowledged as relatively small.

RNA was extracted using the RNeasy kit, and roughly 0.45 to 1 ug of the RNA was reverse transcribed with random hexamers. TCR beta CDR3 regions were amplified with the immunoSEQ multiplex PCR assay covering 54 Vbeta and 13 Jbeta segments. PCR amplification bias was corrected using a synthetic template baseline for primer optimization and computational correction. In the authors' own workflow: Reads were annotated to V, D and J genes per IMGT and analyzed with immunoSEQ Analyzer, keeping only productive sequences. To calculate clonality, Shannon entropy was normalized by log2 of the number of productive unique sequences and then subtracted from one. For each patient and control, public and private clones were evaluated within the 100 most prevalent clones. Clones were defined as Susac-specific if absent from the healthy and MS cohorts, from 900 to 1,200 published viral clones and from other ImmuneACCESS disease sequences. TCRdb redid the processing of the public reads, applying fastp at Q25 and MiXCR, and retained in-frame beta chains. Identical CDR3 proteins give one entry, which carries the most common genes and DNA. The V and J calls were determined by TCRdb, not by the authors. This sample is represented by roughly 140,000 distinct CDR3 sequences; 94% of them were singletons. 0.25% to 0.3% of the sample belongs to the ten largest clones.

Peripheral blood CD8+ and CD4+ T cells from healthy donors, Susac syndrome patients and multiple sclerosis patients were profiled using high-throughput TCR beta sequencing. Healthy donors were age- and sex-matched controls. Bulk CD8+ and CD4+ T cells were purified by magnetic negative isolation, whereas CD8+ TEMRA cells were enriched by FACS. Blood was collected in EDTA tubes and processed within 24 hours, with PBMCs isolated through density gradient centrifugation. PBMCs intended for TCR sequencing were cryopreserved in liquid nitrogen and thawed later in a water bath at 37 degrees C. The sorted or isolated CD4+, CD8+ and CD8+ TEMRA cells reached a purity of at least 90%. Sequences MGHRA (CDR1) and YSYEKL (CDR2) are obtained from the germline V gene. Measured from the cysteine to the phenylalanine, the CDR3 is 16 residues long. Solely the CDR3 DNA is kept, with 48 bases framed from the first base. The junction shows trimming of 2 bases on V and 6 bases on J, and the gene matches do not reach 11 bases of it.

The sequence came from a human donor in good health. Sequencing was done on a sample of CD8+ T cells from PBMCs. The sequence links TRBV4-1 to TRBJ1-1, with 8 middle bases fitting TRBD1. The base sequence is TGCGCCAGCAGCCAAACAACACTGACAGGGGAGGCTGAAGCTTTCTTT. This codes for CASSQTTLTGEAEAFF.